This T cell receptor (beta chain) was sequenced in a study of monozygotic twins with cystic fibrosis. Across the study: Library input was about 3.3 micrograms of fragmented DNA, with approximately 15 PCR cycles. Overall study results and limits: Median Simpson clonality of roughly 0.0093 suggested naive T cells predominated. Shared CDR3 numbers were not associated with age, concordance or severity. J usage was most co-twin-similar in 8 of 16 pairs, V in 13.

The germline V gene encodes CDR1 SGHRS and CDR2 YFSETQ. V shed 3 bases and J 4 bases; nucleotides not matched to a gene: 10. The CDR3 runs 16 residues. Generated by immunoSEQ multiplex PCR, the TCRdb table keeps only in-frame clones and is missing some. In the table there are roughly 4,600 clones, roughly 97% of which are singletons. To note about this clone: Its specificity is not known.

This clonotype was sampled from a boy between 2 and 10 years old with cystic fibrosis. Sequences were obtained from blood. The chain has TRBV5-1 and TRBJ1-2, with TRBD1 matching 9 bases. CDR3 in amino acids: CASSWDRDGSSYGYTF. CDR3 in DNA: TGCGCCAGCAGCTGGGACAGGGACGGATCTAGCTATGGCTACACCTTC.